These 22 T cell receptor beta chains share one sample of origin, sequenced in a study of blood T cell repertoires in COVID-19. Profiling relied on immunoSEQ multiplex PCR, and the TCRdb table lists in-frame clones only, not all of them. The table has approximately 300,000 clones, around 90% seen once; the top ten hold approximately 5%. Sequencing used PBMCs or T cells enriched from blood (not recorded which). All receptors derive from a woman in her thirties who had recovered from COVID-19.

This clone appeared once. Other DNA sequences in the same sample also yield this CDR3. In DNA, the CDR3 is TGTGCCAGCAGTGAGGGAGGGAACACTGAAGCTTTCTTT. It specifies CASSEGGNTEAFF. The genes are TRBV2 and TRBJ1-1; D gene ambiguous. Germline lookup yields CDR1 SNHLY and CDR2 FYNNEI. V lost 3 bases to trimming and J lost 1 base, with 6 bases between them. There are 13 residues in the CDR3.

For this clone: Other nucleotide sequences in the sample specify the same CDR3. This chain uses TRBV30 with TRBJ1-4; D not certain. The CDR3 totals 13 residues. V was clipped by 4 bases and J by 1 base, with 7 bases between them. CDR1 and CDR2 (germline): GTSNPN, SVGIG (reference sequence). The CDR3: CAWNRGTNEKLFF. The CDR3, as DNA: TGTGCCTGGAATCGCGGAACTAATGAAAAACTGTTTTTT.

The chain employs TRBV10-3 and TRBJ2-2; a weak D match, TRBD1 (6 bases). V shed 8 bases and J shed 2 bases, with 15 bases lying between them. The CDR3 length is 15 residues. Germline V gene sequence: CDR1 ENHRY, CDR2 SYGVKD. The CDR3 region has the DNA TGTGCCATCCAAACAGGGTCGGTTAACACCGGGGAGCTGTTTTTT. Translated, it gives CAIQTGSVNTGELFF.

The chain uses TRBV19 and TRBJ1-4, with 8 bases fitting TRBD1. CDR3 length: 13 residues. Germline CDR1 reads LNHDA; CDR2 reads SQIVND (reference sequence). V lost 4 bases to trimming and J lost 5 bases; unmatched junction nucleotides: 0. The CDR3 sequence is CASSNRGNEKLFF. The CDR3, as DNA: TGTGCCAGTAGTAACAGGGGGAATGAAAAACTGTTTTTT.

This clone came up once. The rearrangement links TRBV27 to TRBJ2-7; TRBD1 aligns across 10 bases. This CDR3 contains 15 residues. V dropped 2 bases and J dropped 3; count of bases not matched to a gene: 4. The germline CDR1 and CDR2 sequences are MNHEY and SMNVEV (reference sequence). Here the CDR3 reads CASSLRWDRGYEQYF. The CDR3 DNA is TGTGCCAGCAGTTTAAGATGGGACAGGGGCTACGAGCAGTACTTC.

The table lists this clone with a count of one. This chain uses TRBV7-2 with TRBJ1-1, with 8 bases that match TRBD1. Germline V gene sequence: CDR1 SGHTA, CDR2 FQGNSA. V shed 6 bases, J shed 0 bases, and the junction held 6 bases outside the gene matches. CDR3 size: 15 residues. The CDR3 region has the DNA TGTGCCAGCAGGGCCCCGACAGGGGTGAACACTGAAGCTTTCTTT. This translates into CASRAPTGVNTEAFF.

This sequence joins TRBV19 and TRBJ2-7; D uncertain. V gave up 2 bases and J gave up 0 bases, with 8 bases separating them. This CDR3 is built from 14 residues. Germline CDR1 is LNHDA and CDR2 is SQIVND (reference sequence). The CDR3 DNA reads TGTGCCAGTAGTATAACAACAGTCTCCTACGAGCAGTACTTC. It codes for CASSITTVSYEQYF.

The rearrangement links TRBV2 to TRBJ1-5, with TRBD1 matching 11 bases. V gave up 8 bases and J gave up 5 bases; unmatched junction bases: 5. The CDR3 is 14 amino acids. Germline CDR1 is SNHLY and CDR2 is FYNNEI. The DNA for the CDR3 is TGTGCCAGCCTTGGGACAGGGGGGCATCAGCCCCAGCATTTT. This sequence encodes CASLGTGGHQPQHF.

This chain connects TRBV7-3 to TRBJ1-1; 9 positions agree with TRBD1. With 0 bases clipped from V and 2 bases from J, the junction kept 13 bases outside the gene matches. The CDR3 contains 19 residues. Germline CDR1 and CDR2: SGHTA and FQGTGA. The CDR3 loop reads CASSLTRDRDYGDNTEAFF. The CDR3 DNA is TGTGCCAGCAGCTTAACCAGGGACAGGGATTACGGGGACAACACTGAAGCTTTCTTT.

Points on this clone: Germline is not matched at one junction end, which may reflect a read error. The rearrangement uses TRBV12-3 or TRBV12-4 and TRBJ2-7; TRBD1 matches at 10 bases. The length of the CDR3 is 12 residues. CDR3 DNA: TGTGCCAGCAGTTTGGGACAGGGGCGACCTAGCTTC. The encoded protein is CASSLGQGRPSF.

The chain employs TRBV5-1 and TRBJ2-7, with D possibly being TRBD2 (6 bases). CDR3 length equals 17 residues. CDR1 and CDR2 (germline): SGHRS, YFSETQ. Trimming removed 0 bases from V and 0 bases from J, with 16 bases in between. The CDR3 loop is CASSLASWDSDSYEQYF. The DNA for the CDR3 is TGCGCCAGCAGCTTGGCCAGTTGGGACTCCGACTCCTACGAGCAGTACTTC.

The V and J genes are TRBV19 and TRBJ1-4; no reliable D call. CDR3 length: 14 amino acids. The V and J ends lost 1 base and 8 bases respectively, with 11 bases between them. Germline V lookup: CDR1 LNHDA, CDR2 SQIVND (reference sequence). The CDR3 region has the DNA TGTGCCAGTAGTATAGGACCTAAGGAGGAAAAACTGTTTTTT. This encodes CASSIGPKEEKLFF.

The chain employs TRBV19 and TRBJ1-5; 7 bases match TRBD1. J lost 5 bases, V lost 1 base, and 11 bases had no gene match. The length of the CDR3 is 17 residues. Germline CDR1 and CDR2: LNHDA and SQIVND (reference sequence). The DNA of the CDR3 is TGTGCCAGTAGTATAGTCGGAAACCGGGACAGCGATCAGCCCCAGCATTTT. Translated, it gives CASSIVGNRDSDQPQHF.

This chain uses TRBV19 with TRBJ1-1; TRBD1 matches at 8 bases. The germline V gene encodes CDR1 LNHDA and CDR2 SQIVND (reference sequence). CDR3 length: 16 amino acids. Trimming at V came to 3 bases and at J to 3 bases, leaving 9 bases not matched to a gene. This CDR3 is CASSMWQGAKDTEAFF. CDR3 coding DNA: TGTGCCAGTAGTATGTGGCAGGGGGCAAAGGACACTGAAGCTTTCTTT.

The chain is built from TRBV19 and TRBJ1-1; possibly TRBD1 for D (6 bases). Germline V gives CDR1 LNHDA, CDR2 SQIVND (reference sequence). This CDR3 has 15 amino acids. V lost 7 bases and J 3 bases, leaving 18 bases between the germline ends. The CDR3 loop is CASITKTGSDTEAFF. The DNA for the CDR3 is TGTGCCAGTATCACAAAGACAGGTTCCGACACTGAAGCTTTCTTT.

This clone has more than one count but fewer than ten. V is TRBV6-5 and J is TRBJ1-1; D is possibly TRBD1 (6 bases). CDR1 MNHEY and CDR2 SVGAGI come from the germline V gene. Between the trimmed V and J ends, which lost 6 bases and 5 bases, there was a span of 16 bases. The CDR3 loop spans 14 amino acids. The chain's CDR3 is CASRKQGLLTEAFF. DNA of the CDR3: TGTGCCAGCAGGAAACAGGGCTTGCTGACTGAAGCTTTCTTT.

This sequence joins TRBV11-2 and TRBJ1-2, with a possible D match to TRBD1 (5 bases). Germline CDR1 reads SGHAT; CDR2 reads FQNNGV. V lost 8 bases to trimming and J lost 8 bases, with 12 bases between them. The CDR3 length is 11 residues. The CDR3 is CASGGLVGYTF. As DNA, the CDR3 is TGTGCCAGCGGGGGGTTGGTCGGCTACACCTTC.

V and J are TRBV4-3 and TRBJ1-1; no firm D call. Trimming shortened V by 0 bases and J by 1 base, and 9 bases separated the two germline ends. Germline CDR1 reads LGHNA; CDR2 reads YSLEER. The CDR3 covers 15 residues. The CDR3 sequence: CASSQDRGGNTEAFF. Here the CDR3 DNA reads TGCGCCAGCAGCCAAGATCGTGGAGGGAACACTGAAGCTTTCTTT.

The chain has TRBV9 and TRBJ1-1; D is uncertain. Germline-derived CDR1 and CDR2 are SGDLS and YYNGEE. The V and J ends lost 1 base and 3 bases respectively, with 10 bases between them. This CDR3 is built from 14 residues. The CDR3 coding sequence is TGTGCCAGCAGCGTAAGCCCGAGGGACACTGAAGCTTTCTTT. Translating it yields CASSVSPRDTEAFF.

The chain joins TRBV6-6 to TRBJ1-5; 8 bases line up with TRBD1. With V trimmed by 5 bases and J by 2 bases, 11 bases remained unmatched. Germline V gene sequence: CDR1 MNHNY, CDR2 SVGAGI (reference sequence). This CDR3 spans 17 amino acids. CDR3 bases: TGTGCCAGCAGTCTTTCAGGGGGCCTAGGCGGCAATCAGCCCCAGCATTTT. Its protein is CASSLSGGLGGNQPQHF.

This clone was counted once. The rearrangement links TRBV7-9 to TRBJ1-2; TRBD1 aligns across 7 bases. The CDR3 has 14 amino acids. Germline values: CDR1 SEHNR, CDR2 FQNEAQ (reference sequence). V was clipped by 5 bases and J by 1 base; unmatched bases: 4. CDR3 nucleotide sequence: TGTGCCAGCAGCCCCCGACAGGGTAACTATGGCTACACCTTC. Its translation is CASSPRQGNYGYTF.

The V gene is TRBV5-8, the J gene TRBJ2-2; D perhaps matches TRBD1 (6 bases). Trimming took off 4 bases at V and 5 bases at J, with 18 bases between the two ends. The germline gives CDR1 SGHTS, CDR2 YDEGEE. CDR3 length: 16 residues. The CDR3 region is CASSKYLGGRTGELFF. CDR3 bases: TGTGCCAGCAGCAAATATTTAGGGGGTCGGACCGGGGAGCTGTTTTTT.